This TCR beta chain is from a study of cytomegalovirus exposure and HLA in healthy donors. V lost 10 bases to trimming and J lost 10 bases; unmatched junction nucleotides: 12. In germline, CDR1 is SNHLY, CDR2 FYNNEI. The CDR3 totals 12 residues. The study ran its PCR with 60 Vbeta and 13 Jbeta primers. TCRdb's copy holds only in-frame clones and misses some; the assay was immunoSEQ multiplex PCR. This sample has under 150,000 clones, with 79% found just once. The rearrangement uses TRBV2 and TRBJ1-1, with 7 positions matching TRBD1. The sequence came from a man between 18 and 35 years old in good health and CMV-seronegative. The sequencing sample was made of PBMCs. The CDR3 sequence is CAIIDRVRGAFF. The DNA of the CDR3 is TGTGCCATTATAGACAGGGTGCGTGGAGCTTTCTTT.